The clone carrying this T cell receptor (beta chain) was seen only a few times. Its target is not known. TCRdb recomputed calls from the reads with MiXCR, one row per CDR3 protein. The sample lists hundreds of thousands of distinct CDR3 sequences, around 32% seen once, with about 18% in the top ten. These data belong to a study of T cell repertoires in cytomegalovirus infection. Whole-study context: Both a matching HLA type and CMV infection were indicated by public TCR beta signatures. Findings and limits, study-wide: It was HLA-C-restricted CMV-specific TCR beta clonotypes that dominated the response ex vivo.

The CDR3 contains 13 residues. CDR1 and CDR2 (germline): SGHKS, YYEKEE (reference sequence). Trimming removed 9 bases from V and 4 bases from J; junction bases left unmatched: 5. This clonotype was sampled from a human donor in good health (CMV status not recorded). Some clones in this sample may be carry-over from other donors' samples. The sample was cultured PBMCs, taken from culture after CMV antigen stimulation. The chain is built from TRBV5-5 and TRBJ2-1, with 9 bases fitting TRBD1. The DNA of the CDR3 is TGTGCCACCGGACAGGGGTTTTACAATGAGCAGTTCTTC. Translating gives CATGQGFYNEQFF.